The 14 T cell receptor beta chains listed next were all sequenced from one sample in a study of T-cell memory formation after mild COVID-19. One entry per CDR3 protein, called by TCRdb with MiXCR from the 5' RACE reads. Found here are around 200,000 distinct CDR3 sequences, roughly a tenth of them singletons; the top ten hold less than 4%. The sequenced sample was PBMCs or a T cell subset sorted from them (not recorded which). All receptors derive from a man aged 18 to 30 who had mild COVID-19 (a few samples of this study predate the infection). Cell type and time point are not known.

This chain joins TRBV7-2 and TRBJ2-7; D gene uncertain. Germline assignment: CDR1 SGHTA and CDR2 FQGNSA. This CDR3 contains 14 residues. The V and J ends lost 1 base and 1 base respectively, with 8 bases between them. Here the CDR3 DNA reads TGTGCCAGCAGCTTAGTGGCGGCTTCCTACGAGCAGTACTTC. Its translation: CASSLVAASYEQYF. The full variable domain, in which reference TRBV7-2 and TRBJ2-7 provide the parts outside the CDR3, is GAGVSQSPSNKVTEKGKDVELRCDPISGHTALYWYRQSLGQGLEFLIYFQGNSAPDKSGLPSDRFSAERTGGSVSTLTIQRTQQEDSAVYLCASSLVAASYEQYFGPGTRLTVT.

The chain employs TRBV11-1 and TRBJ1-2, with D tentatively TRBD1 (5 bases). The germline gives CDR1 SGHAT, CDR2 FQDESV (reference sequence). V was cut by 4 bases and J by 7 bases, with 16 bases left in between. CDR3 size: 14 residues. This CDR3 is CASSSPPPGGGYTF. The CDR3 DNA reads as TGTGCCAGCAGCTCCCCCCCGCCGGGGGGTGGCTACACCTTC.

The V and J genes are TRBV9 and TRBJ2-5, with D maybe TRBD1 (6 bases). Trimming took off 0 bases at V and 4 bases at J, with 10 bases between the two ends. Germline V gene lookup returns CDR1 SGDLS and CDR2 YYNGEE. The CDR3 runs to 14 residues. The CDR3 sequence: CASSVEGRGETQYF. In nucleotides, the CDR3 is TGTGCCAGCAGCGTAGAGGGCAGGGGAGAGACCCAGTACTTC.

CDR3 in amino acids: CASRPDGREQFF. DNA of the CDR3: TGTGCCAGCAGACCGGACGGTCGTGAGCAGTTCTTC. This chain links TRBV6-5 with TRBJ2-1; D remains ambiguous. The V end was cut by 6 bases, the J end by 9 bases, with 12 bases between. Germline CDR1 reads MNHEY; CDR2 reads SVGAGI. The CDR3 totals 12 residues.

This clonotype was seen repeatedly, ten times or more. This chain connects TRBV5-1 to TRBJ2-3; TRBD2 might be the D (6 bases). The CDR3 has 15 residues. CDR1 and CDR2 from the germline V gene are SGHRS and YFSETQ. Trimming cost V 4 bases and J 0 bases, with 12 bases left between them. The DNA of the CDR3 is TGCGCCAGCAGCACGATAGCGGCTAGCACAGATACGCAGTATTTT. Translated: CASSTIAASTDTQYF.

This clonotype turned up a few times. The CDR3 loop reads CASSLETGTYGYTF. CDR3 bases: TGTGCCAGCAGCTTAGAAACAGGGACCTATGGCTACACCTTC. The chain recombines TRBV7-2 with TRBJ1-2; D is possibly TRBD1 (6 bases). The CDR3 contains 14 residues. The germline V and J ends were trimmed by 1 base and 4 bases, with 10 bases remaining between them. CDR1 is SGHTA, CDR2 FQGNSA, per germline.

This clonotype was counted between two and nine times. V and J are TRBV5-6 and TRBJ1-1, with TRBD1 as a possible D gene (6 bases). Germline lookup yields CDR1 SGHDT and CDR2 YYEEEE. The CDR3 runs 17 residues. Trimming cost V 4 bases and J 0 bases, with 19 bases left between them. CDR3 coding DNA: TGTGCCAGCAGCCTCCCCGGTACAGGGTACATGAACACTGAAGCTTTCTTT. Its translation: CASSLPGTGYMNTEAFF.

The V gene is TRBV7-2, the J gene TRBJ2-1; D gene ambiguous. Germline V gene data show CDR1 as SGHTA and CDR2 as FQGNSA. V was trimmed by 4 bases and J by 2 bases, leaving 12 bases between them. The CDR3 loop spans 15 amino acids. The DNA for the CDR3 is TGTGCCAGCAGCTCCTCAAAGGGCCCCTACAATGAGCAGTTCTTC. It specifies CASSSSKGPYNEQFF.

The table lists this clonotype with a few counts. One end of the junction fails to match germline, which may point to a read error. The chain joins TRBV20-1 to TRBJ2-3; 12 positions agree with TRBD2. This CDR3 has 17 amino acids. Germline assignment: CDR1 DFQATT and CDR2 SNEGSKA (reference sequence). CDR3 amino acids: CSVRVLAGGALTDTQYF. In DNA form, the CDR3 reads TGCAGTGTTAGAGTACTAGCGGGGGGAGCCCTCACAGATACGCAGTATTTT.

The chain couples TRBV5-1 to TRBJ2-7; D might be TRBD1 (6 bases). Deletions cut 4 bases from V and 0 bases from J, with 14 bases between. CDR3 length: 15 residues. Germline lookup yields CDR1 SGHRS and CDR2 YFSETQ. CDR3 loop: CASSQGQTSSYEQYF. The DNA of the CDR3 is TGCGCCAGCAGCCAAGGACAGACGAGCTCCTACGAGCAGTACTTC.

This clonotype has a handful of counts. The chain carries TRBV6-2 or TRBV6-3 and TRBJ2-3; D is undetermined. The CDR3 sequence is 15 residues long. In germline, CDR1 is MNHEY, CDR2 SVGEGT. V dropped 0 bases and J dropped 3 bases, with 10 bases sitting between them. The CDR3 DNA is TGTGCCAGCAGTTACTCCTCTAAAGATACAGATACGCAGTATTTT. This translates into CASSYSSKDTDTQYF.

Many counts were recorded for this clonotype. The rearrangement uses TRBV6-5 and TRBJ2-3, with 11 bases that match TRBD2. V dropped 9 bases and J dropped 3; count of bases not matched to a gene: 2. The CDR3 runs 13 residues. Germline V gene sequence: CDR1 MNHEY, CDR2 SVGAGI. CDR3 residues: CASTSGGTDTQYF. CDR3 in DNA: TGTGCCAGTACTAGCGGGGGTACAGATACGCAGTATTTT.

The sample holds many counts of this clonotype. V and J are TRBV10-3 and TRBJ1-1, with TRBD1 matching 9 bases. The J segment lost 1 base and the V segment lost 4 bases, leaving 10 bases of the junction unmatched. The CDR3 length is 17 residues. The germline gives CDR1 ENHRY, CDR2 SYGVKD. The CDR3 region has the DNA TGTGCCATCAGTGTAAATCCGGGACAGGGAGCGAACACTGAAGCTTTCTTT. It is translated as CAISVNPGQGANTEAFF.

This clonotype was counted between two and nine times. The rearrangement uses TRBV6-6 and TRBJ1-6; 8 bases are a match to TRBD1. The V segment lost 5 bases and the J segment 11 bases; nucleotides outside the gene matches: 11. This CDR3 has 15 amino acids. Germline V gives CDR1 MNHNY, CDR2 SVGAGI (reference sequence). The CDR3 nucleotides are TGTGCCAGCAGTCGCCTGACAGGGGCCGGGCCACCCCTCCACTTT. This codes for CASSRLTGAGPPLHF.